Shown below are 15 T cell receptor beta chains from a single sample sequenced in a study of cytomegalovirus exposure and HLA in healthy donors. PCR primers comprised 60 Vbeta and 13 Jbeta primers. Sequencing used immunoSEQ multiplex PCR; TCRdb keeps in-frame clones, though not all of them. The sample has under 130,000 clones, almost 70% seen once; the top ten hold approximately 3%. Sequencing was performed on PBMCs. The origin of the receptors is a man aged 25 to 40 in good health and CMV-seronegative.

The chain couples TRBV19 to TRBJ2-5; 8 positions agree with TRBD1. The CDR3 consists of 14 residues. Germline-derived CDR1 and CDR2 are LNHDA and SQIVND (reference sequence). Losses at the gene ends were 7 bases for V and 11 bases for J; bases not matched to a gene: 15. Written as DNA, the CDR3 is TGTGCCAGTAAAGTGGGGGACAGGATAGGGGAGCAGTACTTC. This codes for CASKVGDRIGEQYF.

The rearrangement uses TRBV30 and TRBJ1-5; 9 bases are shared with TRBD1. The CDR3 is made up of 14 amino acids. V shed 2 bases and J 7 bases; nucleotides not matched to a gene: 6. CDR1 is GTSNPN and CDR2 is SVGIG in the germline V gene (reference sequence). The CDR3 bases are TGTGCCTGGAGTCCCGGGACAGGGTCACAGCCCCAGCATTTT. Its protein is CAWSPGTGSQPQHF. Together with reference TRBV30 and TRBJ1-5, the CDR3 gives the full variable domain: SQTIHQWPATLVQPVGSPLSLECTVEGTSNPNLYWYRQAAGRGLQLLFYSVGIGQISSEVPQNLSASRPQDRQFILSSKKLLLSDSGFYLCAWSPGTGSQPQHFGDGTRLSIL.

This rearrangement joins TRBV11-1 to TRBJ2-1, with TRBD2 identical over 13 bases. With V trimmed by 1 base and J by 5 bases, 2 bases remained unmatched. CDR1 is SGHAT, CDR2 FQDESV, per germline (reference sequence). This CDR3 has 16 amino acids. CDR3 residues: CASSLEGLAGNNEQFF. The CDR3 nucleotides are TGTGCCAGCAGCTTAGAGGGACTAGCGGGAAACAATGAGCAGTTCTTC.

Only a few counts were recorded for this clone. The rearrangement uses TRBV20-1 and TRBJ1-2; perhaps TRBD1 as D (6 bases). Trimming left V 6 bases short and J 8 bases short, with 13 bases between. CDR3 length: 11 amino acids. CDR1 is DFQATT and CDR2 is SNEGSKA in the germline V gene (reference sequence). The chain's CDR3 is CSARDRIGYTF. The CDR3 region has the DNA TGCAGTGCCCGCGACAGGATCGGCTACACCTTC.

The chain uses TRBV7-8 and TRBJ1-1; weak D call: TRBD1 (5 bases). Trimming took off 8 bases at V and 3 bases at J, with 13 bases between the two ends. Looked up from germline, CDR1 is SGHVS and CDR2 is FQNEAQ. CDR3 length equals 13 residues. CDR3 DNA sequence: TGTGCCAGCTCGGCAGGGATATACACTGAAGCTTTCTTT. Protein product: CASSAGIYTEAFF.

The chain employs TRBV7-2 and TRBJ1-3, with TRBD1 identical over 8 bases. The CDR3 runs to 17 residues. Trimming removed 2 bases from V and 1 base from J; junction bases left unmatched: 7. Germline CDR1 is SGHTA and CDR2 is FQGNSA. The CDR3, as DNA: TGTGCCAGCAGCTTATCGGCAGGGGGCGGTTCTGGAAACACCATATATTTT. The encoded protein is CASSLSAGGGSGNTIYF.

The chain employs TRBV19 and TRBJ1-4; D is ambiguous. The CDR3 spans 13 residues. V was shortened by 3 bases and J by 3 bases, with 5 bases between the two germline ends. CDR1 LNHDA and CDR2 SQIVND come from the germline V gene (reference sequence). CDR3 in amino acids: CASSMASNEKLFF. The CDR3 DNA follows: TGTGCCAGTAGTATGGCCTCTAATGAAAAACTGTTTTTT.

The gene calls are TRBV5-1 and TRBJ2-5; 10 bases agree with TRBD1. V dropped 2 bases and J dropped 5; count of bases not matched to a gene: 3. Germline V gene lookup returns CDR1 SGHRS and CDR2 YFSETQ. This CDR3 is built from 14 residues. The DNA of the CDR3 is TGCGCCAGCAGCTTAGGGACAGGGGAGGAGACCCAGTACTTC. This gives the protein CASSLGTGEETQYF.

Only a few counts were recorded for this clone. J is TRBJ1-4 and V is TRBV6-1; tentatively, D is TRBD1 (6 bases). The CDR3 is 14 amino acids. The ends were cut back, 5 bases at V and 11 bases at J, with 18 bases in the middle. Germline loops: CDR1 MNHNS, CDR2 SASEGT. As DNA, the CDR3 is TGTGCCAGCAGTCGGTTTCGGGGGGCGGGTAAACTGTTTTTT. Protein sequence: CASSRFRGAGKLFF.

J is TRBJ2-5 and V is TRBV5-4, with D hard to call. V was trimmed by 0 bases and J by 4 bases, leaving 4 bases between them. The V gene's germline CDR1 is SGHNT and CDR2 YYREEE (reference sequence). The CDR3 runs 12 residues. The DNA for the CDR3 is TGTGCCAGCAGCTTGGCGGGAGAGACCCAGTACTTC. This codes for CASSLAGETQYF.

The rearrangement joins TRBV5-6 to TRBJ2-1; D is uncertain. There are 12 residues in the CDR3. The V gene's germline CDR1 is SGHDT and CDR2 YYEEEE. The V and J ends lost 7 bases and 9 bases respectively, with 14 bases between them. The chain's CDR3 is CASSLRSSEQFF. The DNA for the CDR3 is TGTGCCAGCTCTTTGCGTTCGAGTGAGCAGTTCTTC.

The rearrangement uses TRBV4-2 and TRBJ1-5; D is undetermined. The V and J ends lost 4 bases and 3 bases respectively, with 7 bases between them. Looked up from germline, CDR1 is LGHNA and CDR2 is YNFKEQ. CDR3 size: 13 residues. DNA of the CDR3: TGTGCCAGCAGCCGCGACAACAATCAGCCCCAGCATTTT. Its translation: CASSRDNNQPQHF.

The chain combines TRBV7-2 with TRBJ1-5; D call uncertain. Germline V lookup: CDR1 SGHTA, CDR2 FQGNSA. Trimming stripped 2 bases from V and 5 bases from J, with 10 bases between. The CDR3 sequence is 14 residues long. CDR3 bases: TGTGCCAGCAGCTTAATGTCCACATATCAGCCCCAGCATTTT. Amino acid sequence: CASSLMSTYQPQHF.

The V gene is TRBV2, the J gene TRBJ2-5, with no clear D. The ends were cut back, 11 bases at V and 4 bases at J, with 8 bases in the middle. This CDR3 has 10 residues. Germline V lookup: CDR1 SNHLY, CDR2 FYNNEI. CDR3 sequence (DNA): TGTGCCGTTAACGGAGAGACCCAGTACTTC. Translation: CAVNGETQYF.

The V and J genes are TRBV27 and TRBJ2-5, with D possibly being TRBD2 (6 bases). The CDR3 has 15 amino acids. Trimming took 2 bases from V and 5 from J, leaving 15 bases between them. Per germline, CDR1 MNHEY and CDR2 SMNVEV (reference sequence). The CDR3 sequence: CASSLRDSRRETQYF. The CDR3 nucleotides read TGTGCCAGCAGTTTAAGGGACTCCCGTCGGGAGACCCAGTACTTC.